These T cell receptor beta chains were read from a single sample in a study of beta chain features in type 1 diabetes. The repertoire was sequenced with immunoSEQ multiplex PCR; TCRdb's copy has only in-frame clones and lacks some. Of nearly 350,000 clones listed, roughly 8% are singletons. The sequenced sample consisted of central memory CD4+ T cells from blood. The receptors here all came from a woman between 18 and 30 years old in good health. Each CDR3 is given with its conserved first and last residue. Each record gives: V gene, J gene, D gene, CDR3 protein. The D gene is left open where the match is weak.

V gene: TRBV29-1
J gene: TRBJ2-1
D gene: TRBD1
CDR3 protein: CSVQSQPGQGLVEQFF

V gene: TRBV7-8
J gene: TRBJ2-1
D gene: NA
CDR3 protein: CASSSGTDNEQFF

V gene: TRBV18
J gene: TRBJ2-3
D gene: TRBD2
CDR3 protein: CASSPRTSGSNTQYF

V gene: TRBV7-9
J gene: TRBJ2-3
D gene: NA
CDR3 protein: CASSLVASTDTQYF

V gene: TRBV29-1
J gene: TRBJ2-5
D gene: NA
CDR3 protein: CSVAYRVQETQYF

V gene: TRBV18
J gene: TRBJ1-1
D gene: TRBD1
CDR3 protein: CASSPFSGGGEAFF

V gene: TRBV9
J gene: TRBJ2-1
D gene: NA
CDR3 protein: CASSVPSREGEQFF

V gene: TRBV13
J gene: TRBJ2-5
D gene: TRBD1
CDR3 protein: CASSLRQGAETQYF

V gene: TRBV7-2
J gene: TRBJ1-2
D gene: NA
CDR3 protein: CAPPAQYGYTF

V gene: TRBV6-5
J gene: TRBJ1-5
D gene: TRBD1
CDR3 protein: CAVRPDRDDQPQHF

V gene: TRBV18
J gene: TRBJ2-6
D gene: TRBD1
CDR3 protein: CASSPRDSSGANVLTF

V gene: TRBV7-2
J gene: TRBJ2-4
D gene: NA
CDR3 protein: CASSLDGSAKNIQYF

V gene: TRBV15
J gene: TRBJ2-7
D gene: NA
CDR3 protein: CATSRDQGLYEQYF

V gene: TRBV7-9
J gene: TRBJ1-3
D gene: NA
CDR3 protein: CASSPGPSGNTIYF

V gene: TRBV6-5
J gene: TRBJ1-2
D gene: NA
CDR3 protein: CASSYAMDYGYTF

V gene: TRBV14
J gene: TRBJ2-7
D gene: NA
CDR3 protein: CASSPLRGSYEQYF

V gene: TRBV11-2
J gene: TRBJ2-3
D gene: NA
CDR3 protein: CASSLGRTGDTQYF